The sequence of this T cell receptor beta chain was determined in a study of graft-versus-host responses after intestinal transplantation. Study at large: Induction with anti-thymocyte globulin, then tacrolimus and steroids for roughly three years, was given to all recipients.

This clone was counted once. Antigen: not known. Measured with immunoSEQ multiplex PCR; TCRdb has only the in-frame clones, and not every one. The data contain roughly 92,000 clones, 75% to 90% of them seen just once; the ten biggest clones take up 0.095% to 0.11%. The CDR3 length is 13 residues. The germline gives CDR1 LNHNV, CDR2 YYDKDF (reference sequence). V was shortened by 0 bases and J by 3 bases, with 6 bases between the two germline ends. Points from the study as a whole: Detection of GvH clones occurred in recipient marrow, and some had their first appearance in ileum or blood.

This receptor was obtained from a human donor who received an intestinal transplant. J is TRBJ2-7 and V is TRBV15; D uncertain. The sequencing here drew on unstimulated CD4+ T cells sorted from spleen or lymph node cells, taken before intestinal transplant. CDR3 loop: CATSRDDNYEQYF. Written as DNA, the CDR3 is TGTGCCACCAGCAGAGATGACAACTACGAGCAGTACTTC.